These 29 T cell receptor beta chains were all obtained from the same sample, sequenced in a study of blood T cell repertoires in COVID-19. Only in-frame clones appear in the TCRdb table, and some are missing; sequencing was by immunoSEQ multiplex PCR. Among about 360,000 clones listed, around 90% were seen once. Sequenced: peripheral blood. The receptors derive from a human donor in a cohort sampled during active COVID-19.

This sequence joins TRBV7-9 and TRBJ2-3, with D unclear. This CDR3 is built from 13 residues. V lost 7 bases, J lost 5 bases, and 13 bases lay in between. Per germline, CDR1 SEHNR and CDR2 FQNEAQ (reference sequence). CDR3 in DNA: TGTGCCAGCACCCTAAACCCGGGAGATACGCAGTATTTT. Its protein is CASTLNPGDTQYF.

The chain couples TRBV12-3 or TRBV12-4 to TRBJ2-1; the D gene is possibly TRBD2 (5 bases). The V end was cut by 5 bases, the J end by 9 bases, with 8 bases between. The CDR3 has 11 amino acids. The CDR3 coding sequence is TGTGCCAGCAGTCGGCGGGTTGAGCAGTTCTTC. The encoded protein is CASSRRVEQFF.

The chain recombines TRBV5-1 with TRBJ1-6; 8 nucleotides align to TRBD1. The V gene's germline CDR1 is SGHRS and CDR2 YFSETQ. CDR3 length: 14 residues. The J segment lost 7 bases and the V segment lost 3 bases, leaving 3 bases of the junction unmatched. CDR3 sequence reads: CASSSTGDNSPLHF. CDR3 coding DNA: TGCGCCAGCAGCTCGACAGGGGACAATTCACCCCTCCACTTT. The full variable domain, with the rest looked up from reference TRBV5-1 and TRBJ1-6, is KAGVTQTPRYLIKTRGQQVTLSCSPISGHRSVSWYQQTPGQGLQFLFEYFSETQRNKGNFPGRFSGRQFSNSRSEMNVSTLELGDSALYLCASSSTGDNSPLHFGNGTRLTVT.

This chain connects TRBV18 to TRBJ1-4, with a tentative D call TRBD1 (5 bases). Germline V lookup: CDR1 KGHSH, CDR2 LQKENI. This CDR3 has 20 residues. V was shortened by 3 bases and J by 5 bases, with 28 bases between the two germline ends. The CDR3 region is CASSPSGGTPRGAGNEKLFF. The CDR3 nucleotides are TGTGCCAGCTCACCTTCTGGAGGGACTCCGAGAGGGGCAGGAAATGAAAAACTGTTTTTT. The full variable domain, with the rest looked up from reference TRBV18 and TRBJ1-4, is NAGVMQNPRHLVRRRGQEARLRCSPMKGHSHVYWYRQLPEEGLKFMVYLQKENIIDESGMPKERFSAEFPKEGPSILRIQQVVRGDSAAYFCASSPSGGTPRGAGNEKLFFGSGTQLSVL.

J is TRBJ1-1 and V is TRBV5-1; 9 bases align to TRBD1. In germline, CDR1 is SGHRS, CDR2 YFSETQ. V shed 2 bases, J shed 3 bases, and the junction held 11 bases outside the gene matches. This CDR3 contains 17 residues. CDR3 sequence: CASSFPLTGGRDTEAFF. The CDR3 bases are TGCGCCAGCAGCTTCCCTCTCACAGGGGGCCGGGACACTGAAGCTTTCTTT. Full variable domain (missing parts from reference TRBV5-1 and TRBJ1-1): KAGVTQTPRYLIKTRGQQVTLSCSPISGHRSVSWYQQTPGQGLQFLFEYFSETQRNKGNFPGRFSGRQFSNSRSEMNVSTLELGDSALYLCASSFPLTGGRDTEAFFGQGTRLTVV.

The chain recombines TRBV14 with TRBJ2-7; 9 nucleotides agree with TRBD2. The CDR3 loop spans 16 amino acids. V dropped 4 bases and J dropped 2; count of bases not matched to a gene: 9. Germline CDR1 reads SGHDN; CDR2 reads FVKESK. Here the CDR3 DNA reads TGTGCCAGCAGCCCCCGAGTGCGGGAGGGGCCCTACGAGCAGTACTTC. Its protein product is CASSPRVREGPYEQYF.

The rearrangement links TRBV5-6 to TRBJ1-2; D gene unclear. The length of the CDR3 is 13 residues. Germline CDR1 SGHDT, CDR2 YYEEEE. V was trimmed by 4 bases and J by 7 bases, leaving 14 bases between them. This CDR3 reads CASSPNYESGYTF. CDR3 coding DNA: TGTGCCAGCAGCCCTAATTATGAATCTGGCTACACCTTC.

V usage is TRBV11-3 and J usage is TRBJ2-7; D might be TRBD1 (5 bases). CDR3 length: 15 residues. Trimming removed 2 bases from V and 0 bases from J, with 11 bases in between. Germline V gene sequence: CDR1 SGHNT, CDR2 YENEEA. This CDR3 reads CASSLLAGSSYEQYF. DNA of the CDR3: TGTGCCAGCAGCTTATTGGCAGGGTCCTCCTACGAGCAGTACTTC.

This clone was seen only once. The chain couples TRBV10-3 to TRBJ1-2; D possibly corresponds to TRBD1 (5 bases). The CDR3 is 12 residues long. V dropped 4 bases and J dropped 8 bases, with 11 bases sitting between them. Germline V lookup: CDR1 ENHRY, CDR2 SYGVKD. The CDR3, as DNA: TGTGCCATCAGTGCGGGGGAGGGCGGCTACACCTTC. Its translation is CAISAGEGGYTF.

The chain recombines TRBV5-5 with TRBJ2-7; D gene ambiguous. V was trimmed by 0 bases and J by 2 bases, leaving 9 bases between them. This CDR3 contains 14 residues. CDR1 is SGHKS and CDR2 is YYEKEE in the germline V gene (reference sequence). In DNA form, the CDR3 reads TGTGCCAGCAGCTTGGTGGTAACTACCTACGAGCAGTACTTC. It encodes CASSLVVTTYEQYF.

The chain recombines TRBV7-9 with TRBJ1-4; 9 bases are a match to TRBD1. The CDR3 consists of 13 residues. The germline V gene has CDR1 SEHNR and CDR2 FQNEAQ (reference sequence). V was pared by 3 bases and J by 8 bases, with 1 base of the junction left unmatched. DNA of the CDR3: TGTGCCAGCAGCTTGGGGACAGGGGAAAAACTGTTTTTT. It encodes CASSLGTGEKLFF.

The chain employs TRBV10-1 and TRBJ1-5, with unresolved D. Trimming cost V 10 bases and J 6 bases, with 10 bases left between them. The germline V gene encodes CDR1 WNHNN and CDR2 SYGVQD (reference sequence). This CDR3 comprises 11 residues. CDR3 coding DNA: TGCGCCATCTTTCACGGTCAGCCCCAGCATTTT. Protein product: CAIFHGQPQHF.

The J gene is TRBJ1-5, the V gene TRBV30; D gene uncertain. CDR3 length: 16 amino acids. Trimming took 3 bases from V and 6 from J, leaving 21 bases between them. Germline V gene lookup returns CDR1 GTSNPN and CDR2 SVGIG (reference sequence). CDR3 in DNA: TGTGCCTGGAGCCCCATCCGAGCGGTACCGAGTCAGCCCCAGCATTTT. This sequence encodes CAWSPIRAVPSQPQHF.

The chain links TRBV7-9 to TRBJ1-1; 8 bases match TRBD1. Trimming removed 5 bases from V and 4 bases from J; junction bases left unmatched: 15. This CDR3 contains 17 residues. Germline CDR1 reads SEHNR; CDR2 reads FQNEAQ (reference sequence). The CDR3: CASSRLFDRGSSTEAFF. The CDR3 DNA reads TGTGCCAGCAGCCGCCTATTTGACAGGGGATCGAGCACTGAAGCTTTCTTT.

This chain uses TRBV30 with TRBJ1-4; D is possibly TRBD1 (6 bases). CDR1 is GTSNPN and CDR2 is SVGIG in the germline V gene (reference sequence). This CDR3 is built from 14 residues. Trimming left V 1 base short and J 6 bases short, with 12 bases between. CDR3 region: CAWSGGQGDEKLFF. In DNA form, the CDR3 reads TGTGCCTGGAGTGGGGGGCAAGGGGATGAAAAACTGTTTTTT.

The V and J genes are TRBV5-5 and TRBJ2-5; 9 bases agree with TRBD1. V was pared by 6 bases and J by 5 bases, with 17 bases of the junction left unmatched. The CDR3 covers 17 residues. Germline CDR1 is SGHKS and CDR2 is YYEKEE (reference sequence). CDR3 bases: TGTGCCAGCACCCTCGCGGCCGGGACAGGGATGGCGGAGACCCAGTACTTC. This translates into CASTLAAGTGMAETQYF.

The chain couples TRBV7-8 to TRBJ2-7; a weak D match, TRBD2 (6 bases). Looked up from germline, CDR1 is SGHVS and CDR2 is FQNEAQ. This CDR3 contains 14 residues. V was pared by 5 bases and J by 1 base, with 12 bases between. The CDR3 DNA follows: TGTGCCAGCAGCGTTCGCGGAGGGTCCTACGAGCAGTACTTC. Translated, it gives CASSVRGGSYEQYF.

The CDR3 DNA reads as TGTGCCAGCAGTTCCGGGACTAGCGGGAGTACAGATACGCAGTATTTT. Translating gives CASSSGTSGSTDTQYF. The chain joins TRBV28 to TRBJ2-3, with TRBD2 identical over 14 bases. CDR1 is MDHEN and CDR2 is SYDVKM in the germline V gene. After removal of 4 bases from V and 3 bases from J, the junction contained 3 bases not matched to a gene. This CDR3 is 16 amino acids long. Full variable domain (missing parts from reference TRBV28 and TRBJ2-3): DVKVTQSSRYLVKRTGEKVFLECVQDMDHENMFWYRQDPGLGLRLIYFSYDVKMKEKGDIPEGYSVSREKKERFSLILESASTNQTSMYLCASSSGTSGSTDTQYFGPGTRLTVL.

The chain links TRBV28 to TRBJ2-3, with TRBD2 identical over 7 bases. The germline gives CDR1 MDHEN, CDR2 SYDVKM. The CDR3 covers 13 residues. The V and J ends lost 6 bases and 4 bases, in that order; junction bases with no gene match: 4. The CDR3 DNA reads TGTGCCAGCAGACTCAGCGGGGCAGATACGCAGTATTTT. Translated, it gives CASRLSGADTQYF.

This rearrangement joins TRBV7-3 to TRBJ1-4, with D unresolved. Looked up from germline, CDR1 is SGHTA and CDR2 is FQGTGA. This CDR3 comprises 14 residues. The V and J ends lost 5 bases and 5 bases respectively, with 12 bases between them. In DNA, the CDR3 is TGTGCCAGCAGCCCAGACGGAGACAATGAAAAACTGTTTTTT. Protein sequence: CASSPDGDNEKLFF.

The V gene is TRBV5-6, the J gene TRBJ2-4; D call uncertain. V was trimmed by 7 bases and J by 1 base, leaving 12 bases between them. The length of the CDR3 is 14 residues. Germline V gene data show CDR1 as SGHDT and CDR2 as YYEEEE. DNA for the CDR3: TGTGCCAGCTCAGCAGGTTGGGCCAAAAACATTCAGTACTTC. Its protein product is CASSAGWAKNIQYF.

V and J are TRBV28 and TRBJ1-2; 9 bases fit TRBD1. After removal of 2 bases from V and 10 bases from J, the junction contained 11 bases not matched to a gene. The CDR3 runs to 15 residues. Germline-derived CDR1 and CDR2 are MDHEN and SYDVKM. CDR3 sequence: CASSLLDRGHLDYTF. The CDR3 bases are TGTGCCAGCAGTTTACTGGACAGGGGCCACCTCGACTACACCTTC.

The rearrangement links TRBV3-1 (or the pseudogene TRBV3-2) to TRBJ1-5; D is unresolved. Germline V lookup: CDR1 LGHDT, CDR2 YNNKEL (reference sequence). Trimming took 3 bases from V and 4 from J, leaving 7 bases between them. CDR3 length: 13 amino acids. This chain's CDR3 is CASSQGRNQPQHF. CDR3 nucleotide sequence: TGTGCCAGCAGCCAGGGGAGAAATCAGCCCCAGCATTTT.

The chain links TRBV30 to TRBJ1-6, with D possibly being TRBD1 (5 bases). This CDR3 has 14 amino acids. The V gene lost 3 bases and the J gene lost 10 bases, with 16 bases spanning the gap. From germline, CDR1 is GTSNPN and CDR2 SVGIG (reference sequence). The CDR3 spells CAWSGRSGGSPLHF. The CDR3 DNA reads TGTGCCTGGAGCGGACGATCGGGGGGATCACCCCTCCACTTT. The entire variable domain, with the rest obtained from reference TRBV30 and TRBJ1-6, is as follows: SQTIHQWPATLVQPVGSPLSLECTVEGTSNPNLYWYRQAAGRGLQLLFYSVGIGQISSEVPQNLSASRPQDRQFILSSKKLLLSDSGFYLCAWSGRSGGSPLHFGNGTRLTVT.

V and J are TRBV11-2 and TRBJ1-2; 9 bases agree with TRBD1. The CDR3 has 15 amino acids. CDR1 and CDR2 (germline): SGHAT, FQNNGV. Trimming at V came to 5 bases and at J to 8 bases, leaving 12 bases not matched to a gene. The CDR3 DNA follows: TGTGCCAGCAGCCCGCGGGACAGGGAATTAAGGGGCTACACCTTC. It translates to CASSPRDRELRGYTF.

The V and J genes are TRBV28 and TRBJ2-1; no clear D. The CDR3 has 14 residues. V lost 3 bases, J lost 6 bases, and 12 bases lay in between. Germline loops: CDR1 MDHEN, CDR2 SYDVKM. CDR3 in amino acids: CASSLRGEFNEQFF. CDR3 in DNA: TGTGCCAGCAGTTTGCGAGGTGAATTCAATGAGCAGTTCTTC.

The chain recombines TRBV19 with TRBJ2-5; D is perhaps TRBD2 (5 bases). This CDR3 spans 15 amino acids. V was cut by 0 bases and J by 3 bases, with 11 bases left in between. Germline CDR1 reads LNHDA; CDR2 reads SQIVND (reference sequence). The CDR3, as DNA: TGTGCCAGTAGTATAGATTGGAGGCACAAAGAGACCCAGTACTTC. This codes for CASSIDWRHKETQYF. Full variable domain (outside the CDR3, taken from reference TRBV19 and TRBJ2-5): DGGITQSPKYLFRKEGQNVTLSCEQNLNHDAMYWYRQDPGQGLRLIYYSQIVNDFQKGDIAEGYSVSREKKESFPLTVTSAQKNPTAFYLCASSIDWRHKETQYFGPGTRLLVL.

The chain is built from TRBV2 and TRBJ1-3, with D unresolved. Trimming shortened V by 8 bases and J by 0 bases, and 14 bases separated the two germline ends. The CDR3 contains 15 residues. The V gene's germline CDR1 is SNHLY and CDR2 FYNNEI. The CDR3 nucleotides are TGTGCCAGCGCTGACGGCGGGCTCTCTGGAAACACCATATATTTT. Translation: CASADGGLSGNTIYF.

This clone was seen only a few times. The V gene is TRBV6-5, the J gene TRBJ2-5; D might be TRBD2 (5 bases). Trimming shortened V by 0 bases and J by 5 bases, and 16 bases separated the two germline ends. The CDR3 loop spans 16 amino acids. Germline CDR1 is MNHEY and CDR2 is SVGAGI. DNA of the CDR3: TGTGCCAGCAGTTACTCTTTCTTGCGGGCCAGGGAGACCCAGTACTTC. It yields the protein CASSYSFLRARETQYF.